This T cell receptor (beta chain) derives from a study of OX40 agonist ivuxolimab in advanced cancers. Study overall: The mean age was roughly 60 years, ranging from about 20 to 79, with approximately 83% of participants male.

This clone was counted once. The V gene lost 5 bases and the J gene lost 1 base, with 11 bases spanning the gap. This CDR3 comprises 14 residues. Germline CDR1 reads MNHEY; CDR2 reads SMNVEV (reference sequence). Here immunoSEQ multiplex PCR was the method, and the copy in TCRdb shows in-frame clones only, minus some. The data contain 60,000 to 95,000 clones, 85% to 90% of them seen just once; the ten biggest clones take up roughly 0.62%. The rearrangement joins TRBV27 to TRBJ1-1, with a weak D call TRBD1 (5 bases). Source: CD4+ or CD8+ T cells sorted from blood, taken in a trial of the OX40 agonist ivuxolimab. The TCR comes from an adult with an advanced solid tumor such as melanoma, head and neck, liver or kidney cancer. The CDR3 spells CASSRQLQNTEAFF. In DNA, the CDR3 is TGTGCCAGCAGTCGACAGTTACAGAACACTGAAGCTTTCTTT.